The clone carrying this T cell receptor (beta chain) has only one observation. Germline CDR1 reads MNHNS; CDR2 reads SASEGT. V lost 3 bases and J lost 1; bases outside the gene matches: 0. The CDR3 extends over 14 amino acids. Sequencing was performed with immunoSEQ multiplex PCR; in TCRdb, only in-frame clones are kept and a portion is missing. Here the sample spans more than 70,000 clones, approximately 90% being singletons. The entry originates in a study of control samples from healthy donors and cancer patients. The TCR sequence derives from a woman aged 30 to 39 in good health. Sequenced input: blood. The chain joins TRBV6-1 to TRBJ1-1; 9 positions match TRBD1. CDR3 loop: CASSEGQGNTEAFF. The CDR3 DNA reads TGTGCCAGCAGTGAGGGACAGGGGAACACTGAAGCTTTCTTT.